This is a list of T cell receptor beta chains from one sample in a study of T cell responses to AZD1222 COVID-19 vaccine. Clones were read by immunoSEQ multiplex PCR, and TCRdb kept only the in-frame ones, dropping some. The sample carries approximately 150,000 clones, approximately 90% recorded once. Sequenced material: peripheral blood, taken on day 0 of AZD1222 vaccination. These receptors all stem from an adult in good health. Both conserved end residues are part of each CDR3. D genes are given only for firm matches. Size tells how often a clone was seen (once, few, many) or the class of an expanded clone, and some rows leave it out.

v_gene	d_gene	j_gene	len	abundance	CDR3nt	CDR3aa
TRBV12-5	-	TRBJ2-1	14	-	TGTGCTAGTGGCCGTACGTTGGGCGACAATGAGCAGTTCTTC	CASGRTLGDNEQFF
TRBV2	TRBD1	TRBJ2-4	16	-	TGTGCCAGCAGATACCGGACAGGGGCAGCCAAAAACATTCAGTACTTC	CASRYRTGAAKNIQYF
TRBV20-1	-	TRBJ2-5	11	-	TGCAGTGCTAGGGGACAAGAGACCCAGTACTTC	CSARGQETQYF
TRBV15	-	TRBJ1-1	13	-	TGTGCCACCAGCAACCCGACCTACACTGAAGCTTTCTTT	CATSNPTYTEAFF
TRBV13	-	TRBJ2-7	14	once	TGTGCCAGCAGCTCTCGCGGGGTTCATTACGAGCAGTACTTC	CASSSRGVHYEQYF
TRBV18	TRBD2	TRBJ2-7	14	once	TGTGCCAGCTCACCAGAGACTAGCGTGTACGAGCAGTACTTC	CASSPETSVYEQYF
TRBV5-1	-	TRBJ2-7	14	-	TGCGCCAGCAGCGAATGGACGGGGACCTACGAGCAGTACTTC	CASSEWTGTYEQYF
TRBV12-3/TRBV12-4	-	TRBJ2-1	12	-	TGTGCCAGCAGTTTATCAGACAATGAGCAGTTCTTC	CASSLSDNEQFF
TRBV5-1	-	TRBJ1-4	13	-	TGCGCCAGCAGTTTCCGGGCCCAGGAAAAACTGTTTTTT	CASSFRAQEKLFF
TRBV3-1/TRBV3-2	-	TRBJ2-5	15	-	TGTGCCAGCAGCCAAGAATCCGGTTCTCAAGAGACCCAGTACTTC	CASSQESGSQETQYF
TRBV3-1/TRBV3-2	TRBD2	TRBJ2-5	13	-	TGTGCCAGCAGCCAAAAGGGCGGCAGCGGGGCGTACTTC	CASSQKGGSGAYF
TRBV18	-	TRBJ2-4	15	-	TGTGCCAGCTCAACCGAAGGGGGGACCAAAAACATTCAGTACTTC	CASSTEGGTKNIQYF
TRBV28	TRBD1	TRBJ2-1	20	-	TGTGCCAGCAGTTTAATCCCCTCCACAGGGGTCCCCTATGGCTACAATGAGCAGTTCTTC	CASSLIPSTGVPYGYNEQFF
TRBV28	TRBD1	TRBJ2-7	17	-	TGTGCCAGCAGTTTCCTTACTGTCCGGGACAGGGGCTACGCGCAGTACTTC	CASSFLTVRDRGYAQYF
TRBV7-2	TRBD1	TRBJ2-3	13	-	TGTGCCAGCAGCTCGACAGGGACAGATACGCAGTATTTT	CASSSTGTDTQYF
TRBV27	TRBD2	TRBJ2-1	17	-	TGTGCCAGCAGTTTATCTCGGCAGCGGGAGGGTTACAATGAGCAGTTCTTC	CASSLSRQREGYNEQFF
TRBV28	TRBD1	TRBJ1-6	17	-	TGTGCCAGCAGTTGGGGGACAGGGAGTGGCCCGAATTCACCCCTCCACTTT	CASSWGTGSGPNSPLHF
TRBV10-3	-	TRBJ1-1	14	-	TGTGCCGCAAGAGAACAAGGGGAATACACCAAAGCTTTCTTT	CAAREQGEYTKAFF
TRBV30	-	TRBJ1-5	13	-	TGTGCCTGGAGTCCCTCTCTCGGTCAGCCCCAGCATTTT	CAWSPSLGQPQHF
TRBV19	TRBD1	TRBJ1-5	15	-	TGTGCCAGTAGGTGGCGGCAGGGGGGCAATCAGCCCCAGCATTTT	CASRWRQGGNQPQHF
TRBV28	-	TRBJ1-5	14	-	TGTGCCAGCAGTTTACCCGGGACCGCTCGGCCCCAGCATTTT	CASSLPGTARPQHF
TRBV11-2	-	TRBJ2-1	13	-	TGTGCCAGCAGCTTAGAACTAGCCAATGAGCAGTTCTTC	CASSLELANEQFF
TRBV21-1	-	TRBJ1-1	9	-	TGTGCCAGCATTTCTGAAGCTTTCTTT	CASISEAFF
TRBV30	-	TRBJ1-1	16	-	TGTGCCTGGAGTGGAAAGGGGACCTTAGCCCTTCTTGAAGCTTTCTTT	CAWSGKGTLALLEAFF
TRBV10-3	TRBD1	TRBJ1-1	17	-	TGTGCCATCAGTGAGTCGGGGGACAGGGGCATGGACACTGAAGCTTTCTTT	CAISESGDRGMDTEAFF
TRBV5-1	-	TRBJ1-2	15	-	TGCGCCAGCAGCTTGGGACCGACGGGGAACTATGGCTACACCTTC	CASSLGPTGNYGYTF
TRBV30	-	TRBJ1-1	12	-	TGTGCCTGGAGAGCCAGTGGGTTTGAAGCTTTCTTT	CAWRASGFEAFF
TRBV12-3/TRBV12-4	-	TRBJ1-2	13	-	TGTGCCAGCAGGGTCGGACAGTCTTATGGCTACACCTTC	CASRVGQSYGYTF
TRBV7-6	-	TRBJ1-5	16	-	TGTGCCAGCAGCGCTGGCGGCTGGGGAAGCAATCAGCCCCAGCATTTT	CASSAGGWGSNQPQHF